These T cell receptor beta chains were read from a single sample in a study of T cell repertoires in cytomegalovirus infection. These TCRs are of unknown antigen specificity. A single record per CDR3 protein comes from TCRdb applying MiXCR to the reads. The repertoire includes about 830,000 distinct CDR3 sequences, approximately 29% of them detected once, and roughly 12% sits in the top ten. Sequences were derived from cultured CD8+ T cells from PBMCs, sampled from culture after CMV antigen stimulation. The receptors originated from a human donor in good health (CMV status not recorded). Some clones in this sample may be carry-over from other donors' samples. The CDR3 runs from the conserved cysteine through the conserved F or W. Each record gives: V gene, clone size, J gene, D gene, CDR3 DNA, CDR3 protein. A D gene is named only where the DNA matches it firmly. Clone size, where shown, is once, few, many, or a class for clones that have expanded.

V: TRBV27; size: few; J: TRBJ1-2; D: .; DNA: TGTGCCAGCAGTTTAATCCCGGCTAACTATGGCTACACCTTC; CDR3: CASSLIPANYGYTF
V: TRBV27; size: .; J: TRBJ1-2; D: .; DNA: TGTGCCAGCAGTTTATCATCTACCCTCGCGGTGGAGGGGCGTTTTGGCTACACCTTC; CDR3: CASSLSSTLAVEGRFGYTF
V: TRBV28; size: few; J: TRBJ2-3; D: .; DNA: TGTGCCAGCAGTTTTCCCCCCGGGGGATCGACAGATACGCAGTATTTT; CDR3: CASSFPPGGSTDTQYF
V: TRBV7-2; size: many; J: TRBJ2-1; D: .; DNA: TGTGCCAGCAGCTTAAGGGGCGGTGGGTACTCCTACAATGAGCAGTTCTTC; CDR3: CASSLRGGGYSYNEQFF
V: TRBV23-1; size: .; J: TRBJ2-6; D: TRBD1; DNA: TGCGCCAGCAGTCAATCGGCCAGGGGGAATTCTGGGGCCAACGTCCTGACTTTC; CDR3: CASSQSARGNSGANVLTF
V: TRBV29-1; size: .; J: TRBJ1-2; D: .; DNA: TGCAGCGTTGATGGTTTTCTGACGGAGGAGAGCTATGGCTACACCTTC; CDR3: CSVDGFLTEESYGYTF
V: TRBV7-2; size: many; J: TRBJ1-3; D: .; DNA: TGTGCCAGCAGCTTGAGACCCGGGGACACCATATATTTT; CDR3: CASSLRPGDTIYF
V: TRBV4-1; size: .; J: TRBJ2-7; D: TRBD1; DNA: TGCGCCAGCAGCGCGACAGGGAGCAACGAGCAGTACTTC; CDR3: CASSATGSNEQYF
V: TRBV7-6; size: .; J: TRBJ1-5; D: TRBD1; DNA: TGTGCCAGCAGCTTAACCCCGGACAGGGGAGGTCAGCCCCAGCATTTT; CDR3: CASSLTPDRGGQPQHF
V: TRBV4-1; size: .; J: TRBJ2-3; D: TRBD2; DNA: TGCGCCAGCAGCCGCCGTGTTGGGCTAGCGGTCGTCACAGATACGCAGTATTTT; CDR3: CASSRRVGLAVVTDTQYF
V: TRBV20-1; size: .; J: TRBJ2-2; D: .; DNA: TGCAGTGCTAGACCGGGACTGGGGACGGGGGAGCTGTTTTTT; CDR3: CSARPGLGTGELFF
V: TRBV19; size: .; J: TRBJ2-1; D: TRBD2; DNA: TGTGCCAGTAGTATTAGCGGGGGGGCCGTAAATGAGCAGTTCTTC; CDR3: CASSISGGAVNEQFF
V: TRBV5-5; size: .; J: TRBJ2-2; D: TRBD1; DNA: TGTGCCAGCAGCTCAGAAGACACCGGACAGGGAAGTTTTTTTCCCGGGGAGCTGTTTTTT; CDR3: CASSSEDTGQGSFFPGELFF
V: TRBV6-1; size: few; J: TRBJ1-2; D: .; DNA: TGTGCCAGCAGTGCCGGGCCAGACCCGTACTATGGCTACACCTTC; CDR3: CASSAGPDPYYGYTF
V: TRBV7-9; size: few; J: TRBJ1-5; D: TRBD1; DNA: TGTGCCAGCAGCATCGGAAAAGGGGGCGCGAGGCAGCCCCAGCATTTT; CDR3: CASSIGKGGARQPQHF
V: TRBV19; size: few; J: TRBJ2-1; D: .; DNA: TGTGCCAGTAGTATCTTAAGGGCTTACAATGAGCAGTTCTTC; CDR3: CASSILRAYNEQFF
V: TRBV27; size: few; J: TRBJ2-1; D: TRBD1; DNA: TGTGCCAGCAATTGGGGGACAGGGGGAGGTGAGCAGTTCTTC; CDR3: CASNWGTGGGEQFF
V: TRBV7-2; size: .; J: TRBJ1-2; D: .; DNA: TGTGCCAGCAGCCAAGGAGGGGAGGATGGCTACACCTTC; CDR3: CASSQGGEDGYTF
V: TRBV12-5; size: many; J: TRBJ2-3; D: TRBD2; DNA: TGTGCTAGTGCTATTACCGGGACTAGGCCCACAGATACGCAGTATTTT; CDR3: CASAITGTRPTDTQYF
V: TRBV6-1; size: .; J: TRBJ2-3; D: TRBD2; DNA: TGTGCCAGCAGTGAAGAACCTAGCGGTAGCACAGATACGCAGTATTTT; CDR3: CASSEEPSGSTDTQYF
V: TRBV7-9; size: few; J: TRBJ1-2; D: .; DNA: TGTGCCAGCAGCTTCGACAGGACTGGCTACACCTTC; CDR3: CASSFDRTGYTF
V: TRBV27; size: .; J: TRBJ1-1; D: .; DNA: TGTGCCAGCAGACAAGGGGAGCTCACTGAAGCTTTCTTT; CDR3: CASRQGELTEAFF
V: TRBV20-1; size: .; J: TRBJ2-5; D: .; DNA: TGCAGTGCTAGGGGCACCCGAGCGGAGCCCCAGTACTTC; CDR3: CSARGTRAEPQYF
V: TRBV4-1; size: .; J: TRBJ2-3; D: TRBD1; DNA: TGCGCCAGCAGCCAAGTCTCTGGACAGGCCCGATATACGCAGTATTTT; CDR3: CASSQVSGQARYTQYF
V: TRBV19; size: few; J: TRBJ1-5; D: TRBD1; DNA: TGTGCCAGCGTCGACAGGGGCAATCAGCCCCAGCATTTT; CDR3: CASVDRGNQPQHF
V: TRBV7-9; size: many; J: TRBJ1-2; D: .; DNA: TGTGCCAGCAGCTTAGGAAACCTCGAGGGCTACACCTTC; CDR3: CASSLGNLEGYTF
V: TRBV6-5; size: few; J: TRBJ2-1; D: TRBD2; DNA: TGTGCCAGCAGGGACCTGACTAGCGGGGGGGCATACAATGAGCAGTTCTTC; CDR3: CASRDLTSGGAYNEQFF
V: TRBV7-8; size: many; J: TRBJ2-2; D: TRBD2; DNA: TGTGCCAGCAGCTCGCCCGGGACTAGAAACACCGGGGAGCTGTTTTTT; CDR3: CASSSPGTRNTGELFF
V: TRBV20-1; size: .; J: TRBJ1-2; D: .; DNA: TGCAGTGCCGCTACAGGTGACTATGGCTACACCTTC; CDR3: CSAATGDYGYTF
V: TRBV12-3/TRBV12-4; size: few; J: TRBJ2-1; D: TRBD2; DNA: TGTGCCAGCAGTTTAGAGGGACTAGCGGGGCACTACAATGAGCAGTTCTTC; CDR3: CASSLEGLAGHYNEQFF
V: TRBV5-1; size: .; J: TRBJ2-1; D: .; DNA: TGCGCCAGCAGGTCAGACTCCTACAATGAGCAGTTCTTC; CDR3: CASRSDSYNEQFF
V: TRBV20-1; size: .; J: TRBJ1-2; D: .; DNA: TGCAGTGCTAGAGATCCGGGGCACAGGACCTTACATGGCTACACCTTC; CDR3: CSARDPGHRTLHGYTF
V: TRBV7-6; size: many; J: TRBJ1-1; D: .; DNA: TGTGCCAGCAGTAAGGGCAGGGGAAGGACTGAAGCTTTCTTT; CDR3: CASSKGRGRTEAFF
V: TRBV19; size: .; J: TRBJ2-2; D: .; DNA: TGTGCCAGTACCTCGGTAGAGGGAGGGGAGCTGTTTTTT; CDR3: CASTSVEGGELFF
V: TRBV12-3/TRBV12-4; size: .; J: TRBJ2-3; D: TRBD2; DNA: TGTGCCAGCAGTAAACTAGCGGGGACGACAGATACGCAGTATTTT; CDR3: CASSKLAGTTDTQYF
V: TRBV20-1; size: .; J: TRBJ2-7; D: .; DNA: TGCAGTGCTAGAGATATAGGGGCCTACGAGCAGTACTTC; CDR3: CSARDIGAYEQYF
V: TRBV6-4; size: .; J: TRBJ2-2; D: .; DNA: TGTGCCAGCAGTGGAGCACCGAACACCGGGGAGCTGTTTTTT; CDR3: CASSGAPNTGELFF
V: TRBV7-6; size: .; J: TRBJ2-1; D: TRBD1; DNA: TGTGCCAGCAGCTTCGATCGACAGGGGGGGGGCAATGAGCAGTTCTTC; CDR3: CASSFDRQGGGNEQFF
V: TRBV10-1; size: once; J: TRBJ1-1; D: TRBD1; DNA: TGCGCCAGCAGTGAGTCTCCAGGGGGCCGTGAAGCTTTCTTT; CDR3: CASSESPGGREAFF
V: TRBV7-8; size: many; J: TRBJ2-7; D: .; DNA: TGTGCCAGCAACCCTACGCTGGGGGCGGCGTACGAGCAGTACTTC; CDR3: CASNPTLGAAYEQYF
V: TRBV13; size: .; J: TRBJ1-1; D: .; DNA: TGTGCCAGCAGTTCCCCCAGGGAATCGAACACTGAAGCTTTCTTT; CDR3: CASSSPRESNTEAFF